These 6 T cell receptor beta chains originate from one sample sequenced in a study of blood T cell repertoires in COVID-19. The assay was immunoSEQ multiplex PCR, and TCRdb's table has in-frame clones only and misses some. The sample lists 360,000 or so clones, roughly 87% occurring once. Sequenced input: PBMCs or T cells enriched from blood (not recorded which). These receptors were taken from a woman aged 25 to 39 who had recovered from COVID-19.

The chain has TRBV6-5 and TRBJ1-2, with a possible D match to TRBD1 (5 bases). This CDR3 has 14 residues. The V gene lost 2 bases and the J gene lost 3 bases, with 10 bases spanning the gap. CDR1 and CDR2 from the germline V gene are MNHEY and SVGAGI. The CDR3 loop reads CASSYSRGYYGYTF. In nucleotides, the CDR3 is TGTGCCAGCAGTTACAGTCGGGGGTACTATGGCTACACCTTC.

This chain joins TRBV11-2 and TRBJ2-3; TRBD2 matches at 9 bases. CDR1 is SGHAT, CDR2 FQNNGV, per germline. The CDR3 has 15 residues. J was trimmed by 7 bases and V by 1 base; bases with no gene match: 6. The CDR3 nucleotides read TGTGCCAGCAGCTTAGCGGTAGCGGGGGTTCATACGCAGTATTTT. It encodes CASSLAVAGVHTQYF. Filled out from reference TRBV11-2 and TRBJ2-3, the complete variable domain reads EAGVAQSPRYKIIEKRQSVAFWCNPISGHATLYWYQQILGQGPKLLIQFQNNGVVDDSQLPKDRFSAERLKGVDSTLKIQPAKLEDSAVYLCASSLAVAGVHTQYFGPGTRLTVL.

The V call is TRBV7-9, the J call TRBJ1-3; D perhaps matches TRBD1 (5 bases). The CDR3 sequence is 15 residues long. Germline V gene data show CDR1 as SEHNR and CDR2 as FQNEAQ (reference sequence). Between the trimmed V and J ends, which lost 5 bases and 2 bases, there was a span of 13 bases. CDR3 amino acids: CASSIDLGAGNTIYF. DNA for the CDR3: TGTGCCAGCAGCATCGACCTAGGGGCTGGAAACACCATATATTTT.

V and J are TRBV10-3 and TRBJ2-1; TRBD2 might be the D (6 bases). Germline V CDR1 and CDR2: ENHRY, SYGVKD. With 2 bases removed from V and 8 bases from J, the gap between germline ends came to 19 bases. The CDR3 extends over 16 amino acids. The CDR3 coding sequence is TGTGCCATCAGTGAGCGTGGGGGGACCCAACACGATGAGCAGTTCTTC. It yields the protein CAISERGGTQHDEQFF.

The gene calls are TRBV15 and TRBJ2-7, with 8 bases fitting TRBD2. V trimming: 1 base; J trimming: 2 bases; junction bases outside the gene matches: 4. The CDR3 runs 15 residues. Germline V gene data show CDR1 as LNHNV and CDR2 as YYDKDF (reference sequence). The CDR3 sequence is CATSRVGLEAYEQYF. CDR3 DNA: TGTGCCACCAGCAGAGTGGGACTAGAGGCCTACGAGCAGTACTTC.

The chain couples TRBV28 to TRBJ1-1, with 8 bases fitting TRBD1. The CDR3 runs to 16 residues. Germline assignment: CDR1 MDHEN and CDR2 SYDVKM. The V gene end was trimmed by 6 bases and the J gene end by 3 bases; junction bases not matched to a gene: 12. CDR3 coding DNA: TGTGCCAGCAGCCGTCGCCAGGGGGCTAAGGACACTGAAGCTTTCTTT. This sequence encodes CASSRRQGAKDTEAFF.